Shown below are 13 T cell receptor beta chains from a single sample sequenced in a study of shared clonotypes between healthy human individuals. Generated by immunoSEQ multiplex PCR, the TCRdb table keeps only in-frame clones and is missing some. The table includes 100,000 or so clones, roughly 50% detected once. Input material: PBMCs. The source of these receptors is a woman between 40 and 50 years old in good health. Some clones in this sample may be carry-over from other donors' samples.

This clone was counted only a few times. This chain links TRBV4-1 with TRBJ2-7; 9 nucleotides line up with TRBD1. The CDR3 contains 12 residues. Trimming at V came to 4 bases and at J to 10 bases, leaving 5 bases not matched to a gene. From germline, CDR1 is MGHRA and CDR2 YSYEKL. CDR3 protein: CASSRDRGIQYF. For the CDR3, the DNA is TGCGCCAGCAGCCGCGACAGGGGGATACAGTACTTC.

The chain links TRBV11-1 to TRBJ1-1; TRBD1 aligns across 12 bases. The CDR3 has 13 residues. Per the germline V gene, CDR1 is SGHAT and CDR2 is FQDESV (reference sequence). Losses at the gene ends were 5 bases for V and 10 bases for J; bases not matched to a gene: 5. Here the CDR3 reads CASSPGQGAGAFF. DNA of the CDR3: TGTGCCAGCAGCCCGGGACAGGGGGCTGGAGCTTTCTTT.

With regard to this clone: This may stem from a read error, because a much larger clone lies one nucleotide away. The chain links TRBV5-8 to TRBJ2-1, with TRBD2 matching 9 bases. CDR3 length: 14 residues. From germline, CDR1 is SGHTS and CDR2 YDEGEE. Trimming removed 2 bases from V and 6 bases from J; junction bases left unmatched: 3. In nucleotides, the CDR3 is TGTGCCAGCAGCTTACTAGCGGGCAGCAATGAGCAGTTCTTC. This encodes CASSLLAGSNEQFF. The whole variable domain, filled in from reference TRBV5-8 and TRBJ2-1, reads EAGVTQSPTHLIKTRGQQATLRCSPISGHTSVYWYQQALGLGLQFLLWYDEGEERNRGNFPPRFSGRQFPNYSSELNVNALELEDSALYLCASSLLAGSNEQFFGPGTRLTVL.

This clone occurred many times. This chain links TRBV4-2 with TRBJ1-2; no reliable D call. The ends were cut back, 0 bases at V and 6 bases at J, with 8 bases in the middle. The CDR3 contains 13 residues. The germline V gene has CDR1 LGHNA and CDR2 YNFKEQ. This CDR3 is CASSQDAFNGYTF. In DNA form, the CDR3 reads TGTGCCAGCAGCCAAGATGCCTTCAATGGCTACACCTTC.

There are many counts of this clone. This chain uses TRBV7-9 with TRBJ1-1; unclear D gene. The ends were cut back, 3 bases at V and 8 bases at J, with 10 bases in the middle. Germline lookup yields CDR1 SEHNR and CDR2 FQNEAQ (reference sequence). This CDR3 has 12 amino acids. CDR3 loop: CASSFRPGEAFF. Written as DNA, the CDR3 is TGTGCCAGCAGCTTTCGTCCGGGCGAAGCTTTCTTT.

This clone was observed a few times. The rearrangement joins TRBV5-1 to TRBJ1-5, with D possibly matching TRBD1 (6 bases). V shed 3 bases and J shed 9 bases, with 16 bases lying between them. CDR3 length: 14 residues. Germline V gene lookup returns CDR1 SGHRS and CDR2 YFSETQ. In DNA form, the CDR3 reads TGCGCCAGCAGCTCATACAGGGAGGGTGCGCCCCAGCATTTT. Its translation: CASSSYREGAPQHF.

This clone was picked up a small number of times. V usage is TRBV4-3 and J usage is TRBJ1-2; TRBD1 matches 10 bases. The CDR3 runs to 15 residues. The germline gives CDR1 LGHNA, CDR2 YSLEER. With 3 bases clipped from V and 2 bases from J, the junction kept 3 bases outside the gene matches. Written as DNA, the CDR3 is TGCGCCAGCAGCCAGGGGACAGGGGCCAACTATGGCTACACCTTC. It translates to CASSQGTGANYGYTF.

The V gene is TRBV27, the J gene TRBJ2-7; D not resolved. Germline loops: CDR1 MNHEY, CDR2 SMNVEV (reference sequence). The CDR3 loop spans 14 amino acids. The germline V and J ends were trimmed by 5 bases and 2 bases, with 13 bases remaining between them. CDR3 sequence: CASSPAGPTYEQYF. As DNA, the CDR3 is TGTGCCAGCAGTCCTGCCGGGCCAACCTACGAGCAGTACTTC.

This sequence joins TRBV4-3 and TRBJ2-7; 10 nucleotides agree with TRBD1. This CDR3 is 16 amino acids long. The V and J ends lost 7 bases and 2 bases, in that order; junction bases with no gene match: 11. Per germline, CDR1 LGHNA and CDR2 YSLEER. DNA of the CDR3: TGCGCCAGCACCAATGACAGGGGGCAAAATACCTACGAGCAGTACTTC. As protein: CASTNDRGQNTYEQYF.

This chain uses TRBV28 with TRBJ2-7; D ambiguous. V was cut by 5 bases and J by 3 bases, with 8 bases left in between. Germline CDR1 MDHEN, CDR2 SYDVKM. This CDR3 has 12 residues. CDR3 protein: CASSPWDYEQYF. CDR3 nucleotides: TGTGCCAGCAGTCCGTGGGACTACGAGCAGTACTTC.

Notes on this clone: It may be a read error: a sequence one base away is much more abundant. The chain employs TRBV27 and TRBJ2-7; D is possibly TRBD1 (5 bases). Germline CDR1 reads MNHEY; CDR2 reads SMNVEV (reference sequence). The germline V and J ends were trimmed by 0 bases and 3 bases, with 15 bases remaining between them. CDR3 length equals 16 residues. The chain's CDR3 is CASSLSRRPQGYEQYF. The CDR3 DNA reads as TGTGCCAGCAGTTTATCAAGAAGACCTCAGGGCTACGAGCAGTACTTC.

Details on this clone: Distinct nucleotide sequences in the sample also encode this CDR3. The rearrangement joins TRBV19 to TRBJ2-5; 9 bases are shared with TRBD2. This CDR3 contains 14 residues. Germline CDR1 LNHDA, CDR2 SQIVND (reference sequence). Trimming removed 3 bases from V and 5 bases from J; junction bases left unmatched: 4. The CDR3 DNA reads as TGTGCCAGTAGTATCCCCGGACTAGCGGAGACCCAGTACTTC. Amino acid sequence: CASSIPGLAETQYF. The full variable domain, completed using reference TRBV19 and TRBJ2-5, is DGGITQSPKYLFRKEGQNVTLSCEQNLNHDAMYWYRQDPGQGLRLIYYSQIVNDFQKGDIAEGYSVSREKKESFPLTVTSAQKNPTAFYLCASSIPGLAETQYFGPGTRLLVL.

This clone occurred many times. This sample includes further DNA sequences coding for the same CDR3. The CDR3 protein is CASSERSGHSGNTIYF. CDR3 DNA: TGTGCCAGCAGTGAACGGTCGGGGCACTCTGGAAACACCATATATTTT. The chain carries TRBV2 and TRBJ1-3, with a possible D match to TRBD1 (5 bases). The V end was cut by 2 bases, the J end by 0 bases, with 11 bases between. This CDR3 has 16 amino acids. The germline V gene encodes CDR1 SNHLY and CDR2 FYNNEI.